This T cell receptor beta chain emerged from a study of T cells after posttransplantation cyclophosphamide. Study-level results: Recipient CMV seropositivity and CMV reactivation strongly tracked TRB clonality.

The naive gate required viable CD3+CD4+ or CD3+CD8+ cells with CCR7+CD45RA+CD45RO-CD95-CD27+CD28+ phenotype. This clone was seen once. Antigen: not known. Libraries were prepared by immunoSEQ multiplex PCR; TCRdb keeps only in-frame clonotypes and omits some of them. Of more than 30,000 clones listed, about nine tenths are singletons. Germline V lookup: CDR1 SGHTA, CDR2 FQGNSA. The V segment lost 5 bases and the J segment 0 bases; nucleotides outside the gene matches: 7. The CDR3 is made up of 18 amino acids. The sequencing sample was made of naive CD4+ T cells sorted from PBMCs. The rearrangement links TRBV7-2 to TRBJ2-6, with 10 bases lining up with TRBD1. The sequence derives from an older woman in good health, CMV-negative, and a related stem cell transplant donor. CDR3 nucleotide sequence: TGTGCCAGCAGCCGTACCGGGACAGGGGCCTCTGGGGCCAACGTCCTGACTTTC. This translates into CASSRTGTGASGANVLTF.